This T cell receptor beta chain comes out of a study of cytomegalovirus exposure and HLA in healthy donors. Study-level findings and limits: Cytomegalovirus status, reportedly, was diagnosed with high specificity and sensitivity by the classifier.

The CDR3 contains 13 residues. Germline V gene lookup returns CDR1 SGHDT and CDR2 YYEEEE. Trimming cost V 0 bases and J 4 bases, with 7 bases left between them. A note on this clone: Its antigen is not known.

It was with 60 Vbeta and 13 Jbeta primers that the PCR ran. Here immunoSEQ multiplex PCR was the method, and the copy in TCRdb shows in-frame clones only, minus some. The sample carries 75,000 to 80,000 clones, around two thirds recorded once. Sequenced: PBMCs. V usage is TRBV5-6 and J usage is TRBJ2-5; D call uncertain. This TCR was sampled from a man in his sixties in good health and CMV-seropositive. Here the CDR3 DNA reads TGTGCCAGCAGCTTGGGTGTCGTAGAGACCCAGTACTTC. It yields the protein CASSLGVVETQYF.